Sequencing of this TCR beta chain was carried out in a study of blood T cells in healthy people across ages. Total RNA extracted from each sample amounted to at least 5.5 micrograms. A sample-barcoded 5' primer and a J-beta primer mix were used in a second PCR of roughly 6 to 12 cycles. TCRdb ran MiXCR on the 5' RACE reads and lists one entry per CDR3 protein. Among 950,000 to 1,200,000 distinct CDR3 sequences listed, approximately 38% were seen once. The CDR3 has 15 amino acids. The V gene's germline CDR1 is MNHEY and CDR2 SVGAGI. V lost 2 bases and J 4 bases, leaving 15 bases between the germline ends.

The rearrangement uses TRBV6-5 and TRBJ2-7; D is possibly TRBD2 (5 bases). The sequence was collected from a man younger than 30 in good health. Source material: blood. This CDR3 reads CASSYGAGNGYEQYF. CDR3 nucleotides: TGTGCCAGCAGTTACGGTGCCGGGAACGGGTACGAGCAGTACTTC.